A selection of T cell receptor beta chains follows, all from one sample in a study of T cell repertoires in aging, cancer and after chemotherapy. TCRdb independently ran MiXCR on the multiplex PCR reads; one entry per CDR3 protein. The profile shows 1,500 or so distinct CDR3 sequences, roughly 20% of them singletons. Specimen: blood. All receptors come from a human donor with a solid tumor. Each CDR3 is given with its conserved first and last residue. Each record gives: D gene, J gene, clone size, V gene, CDR3 protein, CDR3 DNA. The D gene is left open where the match is weak. A row's size may be missing; if present it is once, few, many or a size class.

NA,TRBJ1-1,few,TRBV14,CASSQNPGGRTEAFF,TGTGCCAGCAGCCAAAACCCCGGGGGGAGGACTGAAGCTTTCTTT
NA,TRBJ2-6,medium-sized,TRBV6-1,CASKVSGANVLTF,TGTGCCAGCAAGGTCTCTGGGGCCAACGTCCTGACTTTC
NA,TRBJ2-5,medium-sized,TRBV5-5,CASSPTLRETQYF,TGTGCCAGCAGCCCCACTCTTCGGGAGACCCAGTACTTC
NA,TRBJ2-2,hyperexpanded,TRBV21-1,CASSTSGQAVTGELFF,TGTGCCAGCAGCACTTCGGGACAGGCGGTCACCGGGGAGCTGTTTTTT
TRBD1,TRBJ2-7,large,TRBV15,CATSRVGDSSEQYF,TGTGCCACCAGCAGAGTAGGGGACAGCTCGGAGCAGTACTTC
NA,TRBJ1-4,NA,TRBV9,CASSSRTAAGEKLFF,TGTGCCAGCAGCTCAAGGACAGCCGCGGGGGAAAAACTGTTTTTT
NA,TRBJ2-7,NA,TRBV2,CASTLGGWPVPDYEQYF,TGTGCCAGCACTCTGGGGGGCTGGCCCGTGCCTGATTACGAGCAGTACTTC
NA,TRBJ2-7,NA,TRBV10-1,CASSPQVEAGRLYF,TGCGCCAGCAGCCCTCAGGTAGAGGCAGGCCGCTTGTACTTC
NA,TRBJ1-2,large,TRBV19,CASSIQGVGGYTF,TGTGCCAGTAGTATACAGGGAGTCGGGGGCTACACCTTC
NA,TRBJ1-2,medium-sized,TRBV5-1,CASRSTGLYGYTF,TGCGCCAGCAGGTCTACAGGGCTCTATGGCTACACCTTC
TRBD2,TRBJ2-3,NA,TRBV7-9,CASSFLADTSTDTQYF,TGTGCCAGCAGCTTTCTAGCGGATACTAGCACAGATACGCAGTATTTT
TRBD1,TRBJ1-4,NA,TRBV27,CASSLYSGTVNEKLFF,TGTGCCAGCAGTTTATACTCCGGGACAGTTAATGAAAAACTGTTTTTT
NA,TRBJ2-2,medium-sized,TRBV6-2/TRBV6-3,CASSPGQLNTGELFF,TGTGCCAGCAGCCCCGGACAGTTGAACACCGGGGAGCTGTTTTTT
NA,TRBJ2-5,medium-sized,TRBV12-3/TRBV12-4,CASSYSWRETQYF,TGTGCCAGCAGTTATTCCTGGAGGGAGACCCAGTACTTC
NA,TRBJ1-5,NA,TRBV19,CASSINIRGGESQHF,TGTGCCAGTAGTATAAACATTCGAGGCGGAGAGTCCCAGCATTTT
TRBD1,TRBJ2-2,medium-sized,TRBV18,CASSYDRAVTGELFF,TGTGCCAGCTCATACGACAGGGCGGTCACCGGGGAGCTGTTTTTT
NA,TRBJ2-3,NA,TRBV12-5,CASGLRTQDTQYF,TGTGCTAGTGGTTTAAGGACCCAAGATACGCAGTATTTT
TRBD1,TRBJ1-2,NA,TRBV20-1,CSAPTGGGYGYTF,TGCAGTGCTCCTACAGGGGGCGGGTATGGCTACACCTTC
NA,TRBJ2-2,once,TRBV6-2/TRBV6-3,CASSGPVGRRDTGELFF,TGTGCCAGCAGTGGACCAGTGGGGAGGAGAGACACCGGGGAGCTGTTTTTT
TRBD1,TRBJ1-6,NA,TRBV5-1,CASSPGQGGSHSPLHF,TGCGCCAGCAGCCCGGGACAGGGGGGCAGCCATTCACCCCTCCACTTT
NA,TRBJ2-7,NA,TRBV12-3/TRBV12-4,CASSPLYEQYF,TGTGCCAGCAGCCCCCTCTACGAGCAGTACTTC
NA,TRBJ2-3,NA,TRBV4-1,CASRSSVSGTDTQYF,TGCGCCAGCAGGTCAAGTGTCTCGGGCACAGATACGCAGTATTTT
NA,TRBJ1-3,NA,TRBV7-6,CASSLGGGQGNTIYF,TGTGCCAGCAGCTTAGGAGGGGGACAAGGAAACACCATATATTTT
TRBD2,TRBJ2-5,few,TRBV4-3,CASSQGGTSGVETQYF,TGCGCCAGCAGCCAAGGTGGGACTAGCGGGGTAGAGACCCAGTACTTC
NA,TRBJ1-1,few,TRBV10-2,CATLGGAMNTEAFF,TGCGCCACCCTAGGTGGGGCGATGAACACTGAAGCTTTCTTT
NA,TRBJ1-3,large,TRBV27,CASSFGNTIYF,TGTGCCAGCAGTTTCGGTAACACCATATATTTT
TRBD1,TRBJ1-4,medium-sized,TRBV5-1,CASSPDRGASNEKLFF,TGCGCCAGCAGCCCGGACAGGGGGGCCAGTAATGAAAAACTGTTTTTT
TRBD2,TRBJ2-3,NA,TRBV20-1,CSARETSKLAGGRVDTQYF,TGCAGTGCTAGAGAAACATCAAAACTAGCGGGGGGGCGGGTAGATACGCAGTATTTT
TRBD1,TRBJ1-1,few,TRBV5-1,CASSFGTGNTEAFF,TGCGCCAGCAGCTTCGGGACAGGGAACACTGAAGCTTTCTTT
TRBD1,TRBJ2-3,large,TRBV30,CAWSLRQGHTQYF,TGTGCCTGGAGCCTACGACAGGGACATACGCAGTATTTT
TRBD2,TRBJ2-1,medium-sized,TRBV6-1,CASSWTSDPSNEQFF,TGTGCCAGCTCCTGGACTAGCGATCCCTCCAATGAGCAGTTCTTC
TRBD1,TRBJ2-7,NA,TRBV6-5,CASRNTGDRGRYEQYF,TGTGCCAGTAGGAACACGGGGGACAGGGGGCGGTACGAGCAGTACTTC
TRBD2,TRBJ2-2,large,TRBV6-5,CASSYSSGGANTGELFF,TGTGCCAGCAGTTACTCCTCGGGAGGAGCGAACACCGGGGAGCTGTTTTTT
NA,TRBJ2-3,few,TRBV11-2,CASSLARVEGADTQYF,TGTGCCAGCAGCTTAGCCCGCGTTGAAGGGGCAGATACGCAGTATTTT
NA,TRBJ2-7,large,TRBV20-1,CSAIEGEQYF,TGCAGTGCTATCGAGGGCGAGCAGTACTTC
NA,TRBJ1-1,few,TRBV7-2,CASSLVGSGTNTEAFF,TGTGCCAGCAGCTTAGTGGGGTCAGGCACGAACACTGAAGCTTTCTTT
TRBD2,TRBJ2-3,medium-sized,TRBV20-1,CSARDTGGPADTQYF,TGCAGTGCTAGAGATACGGGGGGGCCGGCAGATACGCAGTATTTT
TRBD1,TRBJ1-4,few,TRBV4-2,CASSQAQGAGDEKLFF,TGTGCCAGCAGCCAAGCCCAGGGGGCGGGGGATGAAAAACTGTTTTTT
NA,TRBJ1-3,NA,TRBV7-6,CASSAQGEDSENTIYF,TGTGCCAGCAGCGCCCAAGGGGAGGATTCTGAAAACACCATATATTTT
NA,TRBJ1-1,medium-sized,TRBV10-3,CAVRVSGTEAFF,TGTGCCGTCAGGGTATCGGGCACTGAAGCTTTCTTT
NA,TRBJ2-3,medium-sized,TRBV20-1,CSAGSQTGDTQYF,TGCAGTGCTGGCTCTCAGACCGGAGATACGCAGTATTTT
NA,TRBJ2-5,medium-sized,TRBV10-3,CAISEPGLEARETQYF,TGTGCCATCAGTGAGCCGGGACTCGAGGCCAGGGAGACCCAGTACTTC
TRBD1,TRBJ2-1,once,TRBV29-1,CSVGGQFRGNEQFF,TGCAGCGTTGGGGGACAGTTCAGAGGCAATGAGCAGTTCTTC
NA,TRBJ2-3,medium-sized,TRBV20-1,CSARAPTYPDTQYF,TGCAGTGCTAGAGCCCCGACTTACCCAGATACGCAGTATTTT
NA,TRBJ1-4,NA,TRBV9,CASSSTPMRDEKLFF,TGTGCCAGCAGCTCCACCCCAATGAGGGATGAAAAACTGTTTTTT
NA,TRBJ1-1,medium-sized,TRBV6-5,CASSIGGDTEAFF,TGTGCCAGCAGTATTGGGGGGGACACTGAAGCTTTCTTT
NA,TRBJ2-1,medium-sized,TRBV6-2/TRBV6-3,CASSPTYFEQFF,TGTGCCAGCAGTCCTACCTATTTTGAGCAGTTCTTC
NA,TRBJ1-5,few,TRBV2,CASRRDIGNQPQHF,TGTGCCAGCAGAAGGGACATTGGCAATCAGCCCCAGCATTTT